These 5 T cell receptor beta chains originate from one sample sequenced in a study of cytomegalovirus exposure and HLA in healthy donors. PCR used 60 Vbeta primers and 13 Jbeta primers. Only in-frame clones appear in the TCRdb table, and some are missing; sequencing was by immunoSEQ multiplex PCR. Of over 150,000 clones listed, around four fifths are singletons. The sequenced material came from PBMCs. The receptors here all came from a woman aged 60-75 years in good health and CMV-seropositive.

This chain links TRBV6-1 with TRBJ2-7; 9 nucleotides line up with TRBD1. V was pared by 4 bases and J by 3 bases, with 19 bases of the junction left unmatched. Per germline, CDR1 MNHNS and CDR2 SASEGT. The CDR3 loop spans 19 amino acids. Here the CDR3 DNA reads TGTGCCAGCAGTGGCTTTGGGTCACCAACCGGGACAGGGCTCTACGAGCAGTACTTC. It yields the protein CASSGFGSPTGTGLYEQYF.

The CDR3 bases are TGTGCCAGTAGTATAGTCGGAGGGGGCGTAGGGACCCAGTACTTC. Translated: CASSIVGGGVGTQYF. The chain uses TRBV19 and TRBJ2-5, with D possibly TRBD1 on 7 matching bases. The CDR3 contains 15 residues. V was pared by 1 base and J by 7 bases, with 16 bases between. CDR1 is LNHDA, CDR2 SQIVND, per germline (reference sequence).

This CDR3 is CASSQEASAGDTQYF. The CDR3 DNA sequence: TGTGCCAGCAGCCAAGAAGCTAGCGCGGGAGATACGCAGTATTTT. The genes are TRBV4-2 and TRBJ2-3, with a tentative D call TRBD2 (6 bases). Trimming took 0 bases from V and 5 from J, leaving 12 bases between them. The V gene's germline CDR1 is LGHNA and CDR2 YNFKEQ. CDR3 length: 15 residues.

The rearrangement uses TRBV5-1 and TRBJ2-1; 10 bases are shared with TRBD2. Germline values: CDR1 SGHRS, CDR2 YFSETQ. The junction had 8 bases not matched to a gene; V was cut back by 4 bases and J by 7 bases. The CDR3 length is 15 residues. The CDR3 DNA is TGCGCCAGCAGCCCCGGGCTAGCGGGAGATAATGAGCAGTTCTTC. Translating it yields CASSPGLAGDNEQFF. The full variable domain, with the rest looked up from reference TRBV5-1 and TRBJ2-1, is KAGVTQTPRYLIKTRGQQVTLSCSPISGHRSVSWYQQTPGQGLQFLFEYFSETQRNKGNFPGRFSGRQFSNSRSEMNVSTLELGDSALYLCASSPGLAGDNEQFFGPGTRLTVL.

The J gene is TRBJ2-7, the V gene TRBV29-1; 9 nucleotides match TRBD2. Losses at the gene ends were 6 bases for V and 5 bases for J; bases not matched to a gene: 5. CDR3 length equals 12 residues. Germline loops: CDR1 SQVTM, CDR2 ANQGSEA. DNA for the CDR3: TGCAGCGTGACTAGCGGTGGGGACGAGCAGTACTTC. This translates into CSVTSGGDEQYF.